By share, the clone carrying this TCR beta chain ranks as medium-sized. Its antigen is not identified. Only in-frame clones appear in the TCRdb table, and some are missing; sequencing was by immunoSEQ multiplex PCR. The repertoire consists of under 9,000 clones, with approximately 88% occurring once and the leading ten covering 4.5% to 5%. These data originate in a study of neoadjuvant nivolumab and ipilimumab in lung cancer. Overall study findings and caveats: Pathologic regression was not significantly tied to TCR clonality. Resected tumors had greater TCR richness and clonality than uninvolved lung.

The CDR3 totals 15 residues. Germline values: CDR1 MNHEY, CDR2 SMNVEV (reference sequence). V was clipped by 5 bases and J by 0 bases, with 8 bases between them. Specimen: tumor tissue, collected after neoadjuvant nivolumab, alone or with ipilimumab, at or shortly before surgery. The sequence was obtained from an adult with non-small cell lung cancer. The chain uses TRBV27 and TRBJ1-6; D remains ambiguous. CDR3 sequence: CASSGISSYNSPLHF. The CDR3 DNA follows: TGTGCCAGCAGTGGGATTAGCTCCTATAATTCACCCCTCCACTTT.